These 30 T cell receptor beta chains originate from one sample sequenced in a study of cytomegalovirus exposure and HLA in healthy donors. This PCR relied on a set of 60 Vbeta primers and 13 Jbeta primers. Sequenced by immunoSEQ multiplex PCR; TCRdb stores in-frame clones only, minus some. This table has around 140,000 clones, approximately 78% appearing once. Sequencing was performed on PBMCs. The receptors were sampled from a female donor in good health and CMV-seronegative.

The CDR3 loop is CASSLGGDPNTGELFF. CDR3 nucleotides: TGTGCCAGCAGCTTGGGCGGGGACCCGAACACCGGGGAGCTGTTTTTT. The chain uses TRBV5-6 and TRBJ2-2; tentative D call: TRBD2 (6 bases). Germline assignment: CDR1 SGHDT and CDR2 YYEEEE. The CDR3 loop spans 16 amino acids. Deletions cut 0 bases from V and 0 bases from J, with 9 bases between. Supplemented by reference TRBV5-6 and TRBJ2-2, the full variable domain reads DAGVTQSPTHLIKTRGQQVTLRCSPKSGHDTVSWYQQALGQGPQFIFQYYEEEERQRGNFPDRFSGHQFPNYSSELNVNALLLGDSALYLCASSLGGDPNTGELFFGEGSRLTVL.

J is TRBJ1-1 and V is TRBV10-3; weak D call: TRBD1 (6 bases). CDR3 length: 14 amino acids. CDR1 ENHRY and CDR2 SYGVKD come from the germline V gene. Trimming stripped 7 bases from V and 1 base from J, with 13 bases between. CDR3 in amino acids: CAITTDRENTEAFF. The DNA for the CDR3 is TGTGCCATCACCACGGACAGAGAGAACACTGAAGCTTTCTTT.

The chain employs TRBV6-6 and TRBJ2-2; D remains ambiguous. Trimming cost V 6 bases and J 7 bases, with 6 bases left between them. The CDR3 consists of 11 residues. Germline V gene lookup returns CDR1 MNHNY and CDR2 SVGAGI (reference sequence). CDR3 nucleotides: TGTGCCAGCAGCTTCCGCGGGGAGCTGTTTTTT. Residues: CASSFRGELFF.

The chain uses TRBV30 and TRBJ2-2; 7 bases are a match to TRBD1. Germline lookup yields CDR1 GTSNPN and CDR2 SVGIG (reference sequence). The V gene end was trimmed by 3 bases and the J gene end by 2 bases; junction bases not matched to a gene: 3. The CDR3 is 14 amino acids. The CDR3 region is CAWSGTVNTGELFF. The CDR3 region has the DNA TGTGCCTGGAGCGGGACAGTTAACACCGGGGAGCTGTTTTTT.

The sample holds one count of this clone. The chain is built from TRBV11-2 and TRBJ1-2; 7 bases fit TRBD1. The CDR3 covers 15 residues. Germline V lookup: CDR1 SGHAT, CDR2 FQNNGV. V was clipped by 4 bases and J by 5 bases; unmatched bases: 10. CDR3 in amino acids: CASSSRRDSLYGYTF. DNA of the CDR3: TGTGCCAGCAGCTCCCGACGGGACAGTCTTTATGGCTACACCTTC. Based on the CDR3 plus reference TRBV11-2 and TRBJ1-2, the full variable domain is EAGVAQSPRYKIIEKRQSVAFWCNPISGHATLYWYQQILGQGPKLLIQFQNNGVVDDSQLPKDRFSAERLKGVDSTLKIQPAKLEDSAVYLCASSSRRDSLYGYTFGSGTRLTVV.

The V call is TRBV4-1, the J call TRBJ1-5, with D possibly TRBD1 on 5 matching bases. This CDR3 is built from 21 residues. Germline V CDR1 and CDR2: MGHRA, YSYEKL. Trimming pared 2 bases from V and 7 bases from J, leaving 33 bases between. For the CDR3, the DNA is TGCGCCAGCAGCCAAATTCCGCGGGGCCCCGACGCGGTCTTTCTGGCCCAGCCCCAGCATTTT. Its translation: CASSQIPRGPDAVFLAQPQHF.

The genes are TRBV6-1 and TRBJ1-2; the D is unclear. Germline CDR1 reads MNHNS; CDR2 reads SASEGT. With 4 bases removed from V and 8 bases from J, the gap between germline ends came to 20 bases. The CDR3 covers 15 residues. CDR3 region: CASSGFLMGENGYTF. The DNA for the CDR3 is TGTGCCAGCAGTGGGTTTTTAATGGGAGAGAACGGCTACACCTTC.

The J gene is TRBJ1-2, the V gene TRBV10-1; 10 bases map to TRBD1. The junction had 6 bases not matched to a gene; V was cut back by 3 bases and J by 5 bases. This CDR3 contains 15 residues. Germline-derived CDR1 and CDR2 are WNHNN and SYGVQD (reference sequence). The CDR3 DNA reads TGCGCCAGCAGTGATCGGACAGGGGGGGGGTATGGCTACACCTTC. Protein product: CASSDRTGGGYGYTF.

The chain uses TRBV30 and TRBJ2-2; no firm D call. V was pared by 3 bases and J by 6 bases, with 20 bases between. There are 16 residues in the CDR3. The germline V gene encodes CDR1 GTSNPN and CDR2 SVGIG (reference sequence). CDR3 region: CAWSRSPTAWPGELFF. The CDR3 nucleotides read TGTGCCTGGAGCCGTTCTCCGACTGCCTGGCCCGGGGAGCTGTTTTTT.

The V gene is TRBV18, the J gene TRBJ1-1; 8 nucleotides line up with TRBD1. Germline V CDR1 and CDR2: KGHSH, LQKENI. The V segment lost 3 bases and the J segment 0 bases; nucleotides outside the gene matches: 6. The CDR3 extends over 16 amino acids. The CDR3 DNA follows: TGTGCCAGCTCACCCGGGTCAGGGGGCTTGAACACTGAAGCTTTCTTT. Amino acid sequence: CASSPGSGGLNTEAFF. The complete variable domain, with remaining parts taken from reference TRBV18 and TRBJ1-1, reads NAGVMQNPRHLVRRRGQEARLRCSPMKGHSHVYWYRQLPEEGLKFMVYLQKENIIDESGMPKERFSAEFPKEGPSILRIQQVVRGDSAAYFCASSPGSGGLNTEAFFGQGTRLTVV.

The chain employs TRBV30 and TRBJ2-1, with D hard to call. Germline assignment: CDR1 GTSNPN and CDR2 SVGIG (reference sequence). The CDR3 is made up of 13 amino acids. V lost 1 base and J lost 9, with 13 bases in between. This CDR3 reads CAWSASKFGEQFF. The CDR3 coding sequence is TGTGCCTGGAGTGCCTCGAAATTCGGTGAGCAGTTCTTC.

The chain carries TRBV7-9 and TRBJ2-7; maybe TRBD1 (6 bases). The CDR3 length is 15 residues. Trimming removed 5 bases at V and 3 bases at J, with 17 bases between. Germline CDR1 SEHNR, CDR2 FQNEAQ (reference sequence). Here the CDR3 DNA reads TGTGCCAGCAGCCAAGGGGGAGCGGACCTCTACGAGCAGTACTTC. Translated: CASSQGGADLYEQYF.

V and J are TRBV7-2 and TRBJ1-3; D gene ambiguous. Germline loops: CDR1 SGHTA, CDR2 FQGNSA. The CDR3 is 14 amino acids. V was cut by 4 bases and J by 4 bases, with 11 bases left in between. The CDR3 protein is CASSSPAEGNTIYF. CDR3 nucleotides: TGTGCCAGCAGCTCCCCCGCCGAGGGAAACACCATATATTTT.

This rearrangement joins TRBV5-1 to TRBJ1-3; D is undetermined. V lost 4 bases and J 1 base, leaving 15 bases between the germline ends. The CDR3 is 16 amino acids. CDR1 and CDR2 from the germline V gene are SGHRS and YFSETQ. CDR3 nucleotides: TGCGCCAGCAGCCTGGTTCCAGTTTTTTCTGGAAACACCATATATTTT. This translates into CASSLVPVFSGNTIYF.

The chain combines TRBV28 with TRBJ2-7, with D perhaps TRBD2 (5 bases). The CDR3 loop spans 13 amino acids. CDR1 is MDHEN and CDR2 is SYDVKM in the germline V gene. V lost 5 bases and J 5 bases, leaving 13 bases between the germline ends. This CDR3 is CASSPGLPNEQYF. The CDR3 bases are TGTGCCAGCAGTCCCGGACTCCCGAACGAGCAGTACTTC.

The sample holds one count of this clone. This chain connects TRBV5-1 to TRBJ2-5; 7 bases are a match to TRBD2. Losses at the gene ends were 0 bases for V and 4 bases for J; bases not matched to a gene: 6. Germline assignment: CDR1 SGHRS and CDR2 YFSETQ. The CDR3 has 15 residues. CDR3 nucleotides: TGCGCCAGCAGCTTGGCCGGGGGGATTGGAGAGACCCAGTACTTC. Its protein product is CASSLAGGIGETQYF.

This clone has just a few counts. The chain couples TRBV19 to TRBJ1-1, with 7 nucleotides matching TRBD1. V lost 7 bases, J lost 2 bases, and 7 bases stayed unmatched. The CDR3 runs 14 residues. Germline CDR1 is LNHDA and CDR2 is SQIVND (reference sequence). The CDR3 bases are TGTGCCAGTACCACAAGACAGGGAAACACTGAAGCTTTCTTT. This translates into CASTTRQGNTEAFF.

This chain joins TRBV18 and TRBJ1-3, with D possibly matching TRBD1 (5 bases). The germline V gene has CDR1 KGHSH and CDR2 LQKENI. The CDR3 runs 14 residues. V lost 6 bases and J lost 4, with 13 bases in between. CDR3 protein: CASSEGHSGNTIYF. The CDR3 DNA reads as TGTGCCAGCTCGGAGGGGCATTCGGGAAACACCATATATTTT.

The chain combines TRBV15 with TRBJ2-1; no firm D call. The CDR3 is 13 amino acids. Trimming took off 6 bases at V and 8 bases at J, with 14 bases between the two ends. Germline assignment: CDR1 LNHNV and CDR2 YYDKDF (reference sequence). CDR3 protein: CATRAVSSYEQFF. The CDR3 DNA is TGTGCCACCAGGGCGGTGAGTTCGTATGAGCAGTTCTTC. Full variable domain (outside the CDR3, taken from reference TRBV15 and TRBJ2-1): DAMVIQNPRYQVTQFGKPVTLSCSQTLNHNVMYWYQQKSSQAPKLLFHYYDKDFNNEADTPDNFQSRRPNTSFCFLDIRSPGLGDTAMYLCATRAVSSYEQFFGPGTRLTVL.

The chain links TRBV18 to TRBJ2-3, with D possibly being TRBD1 (5 bases). V was pared by 4 bases and J by 1 base, with 21 bases between. The CDR3 loop spans 18 amino acids. Germline assignment: CDR1 KGHSH and CDR2 LQKENI. CDR3 sequence (DNA): TGTGCCAGCTCACAGGGGTTCTATAAGACCCGGGGCACAGATACGCAGTATTTT. It specifies CASSQGFYKTRGTDTQYF. Combining the CDR3 with reference TRBV18 and TRBJ2-3 gives the whole variable domain NAGVMQNPRHLVRRRGQEARLRCSPMKGHSHVYWYRQLPEEGLKFMVYLQKENIIDESGMPKERFSAEFPKEGPSILRIQQVVRGDSAAYFCASSQGFYKTRGTDTQYFGPGTRLTVL.

The J gene is TRBJ2-5, the V gene TRBV5-1, with 7 bases fitting TRBD1. Germline CDR1 SGHRS, CDR2 YFSETQ. V shed 5 bases and J 5 bases; nucleotides not matched to a gene: 6. The CDR3 is 13 amino acids. The CDR3: CASRPTGRETQYF. Written as DNA, the CDR3 is TGCGCCAGCAGACCGACAGGGCGGGAGACCCAGTACTTC. The full variable domain, completed using reference TRBV5-1 and TRBJ2-5, is KAGVTQTPRYLIKTRGQQVTLSCSPISGHRSVSWYQQTPGQGLQFLFEYFSETQRNKGNFPGRFSGRQFSNSRSEMNVSTLELGDSALYLCASRPTGRETQYFGPGTRLLVL.

The chain couples TRBV10-2 to TRBJ1-5, with D maybe TRBD1 (5 bases). The CDR3 runs 14 residues. V was pared by 1 base and J by 10 bases, with 14 bases between. The germline V gene encodes CDR1 WSHSY and CDR2 SAAADI. In nucleotides, the CDR3 is TGCGCCAGCAGTGAGTGGTCCTTGACAGTACCCCAGCATTTT. The encoded protein is CASSEWSLTVPQHF.

This clone turned up a few times. The V call is TRBV10-3, the J call TRBJ1-2, with D perhaps matching TRBD1 (6 bases). Germline V CDR1 and CDR2: ENHRY, SYGVKD. The CDR3 spans 15 residues. The V gene lost 1 base and the J gene lost 2 bases, with 11 bases spanning the gap. The CDR3 region is CAISEYDRRNYGYTF. CDR3 sequence (DNA): TGTGCCATCAGTGAGTATGACAGGAGAAACTATGGCTACACCTTC.

The CDR3, as DNA: TGTGCCAGCAGATGGCAGGGGATCCATGGCGGCTACACCTTC. Encoded protein: CASRWQGIHGGYTF. J is TRBJ1-2 and V is TRBV2; possibly TRBD1 for D (6 bases). Trimming removed 6 bases at V and 8 bases at J, with 19 bases between. CDR3 length: 14 amino acids. Looked up from germline, CDR1 is SNHLY and CDR2 is FYNNEI.

This chain joins TRBV6-1 and TRBJ2-2; 8 bases match TRBD2. V lost 2 bases to trimming and J lost 6 bases; unmatched junction nucleotides: 5. Germline V lookup: CDR1 MNHNS, CDR2 SASEGT. The length of the CDR3 is 15 residues. The CDR3 DNA reads as TGTGCCAGCAGTGAACTAGCGGGCGTCGCCGGGGAGCTGTTTTTT. This sequence encodes CASSELAGVAGELFF.

The genes are TRBV6-1 and TRBJ2-3; TRBD2 matches at 7 bases. Looked up from germline, CDR1 is MNHNS and CDR2 is SASEGT. CDR3 length: 15 amino acids. With 6 bases clipped from V and 2 bases from J, the junction kept 8 bases outside the gene matches. The DNA of the CDR3 is TGTGCCAGCAGCAATGAGCGGGGCAACACAGATACGCAGTATTTT. Translating gives CASSNERGNTDTQYF.

The chain uses TRBV6-6 and TRBJ1-2; TRBD1 aligns across 7 bases. The J segment lost 8 bases and the V segment lost 2 bases, leaving 14 bases of the junction unmatched. The CDR3 contains 16 residues. Per germline, CDR1 MNHNY and CDR2 SVGAGI (reference sequence). The CDR3 reads CASSYAGGSGPAGYTF. The CDR3 bases are TGTGCCAGCAGTTACGCAGGGGGGTCTGGCCCTGCCGGCTACACCTTC.

The J gene is TRBJ2-5, the V gene TRBV7-9, with 9 bases identical to TRBD1. With the DNA end fitting TRBJ2-7 better, the J assignment may be wrong. Germline CDR1 is SEHNR and CDR2 is FQNEAQ (reference sequence). The CDR3 totals 15 residues. The CDR3, as DNA: TGTGCCAGCAGTCAGGCGAGGACAGGGGTCTACGAGCAGTACTTC. It encodes CASSQARTGVYEQYF.

The gene calls are TRBV9 and TRBJ2-3, with 11 bases that match TRBD2. With V trimmed by 4 bases and J by 2 bases, 3 bases remained unmatched. CDR1 is SGDLS and CDR2 is YYNGEE in the germline V gene. CDR3 length equals 15 residues. The CDR3 DNA reads as TGTGCCAGCAGCCTACTAGCGGGGGCCACAGATACGCAGTATTTT. This gives the protein CASSLLAGATDTQYF.

In its sample, this clone was seen once. The V call is TRBV30, the J call TRBJ1-3; D is unclear. V gave up 0 bases and J gave up 0 bases, with 9 bases separating them. CDR3 length: 15 residues. Looked up from germline, CDR1 is GTSNPN and CDR2 is SVGIG (reference sequence). CDR3: CAWSVRASSGNTIYF. The DNA of the CDR3 is TGTGCCTGGAGTGTACGTGCGAGCTCTGGAAACACCATATATTTT.